Each of the 11 T cell receptor beta chains below was sequenced from the same sample in a study of T cell repertoires in cytomegalovirus infection. MiXCR, applied by TCRdb to the reads, yields one record per CDR3 protein. The table has around 330,000 distinct CDR3 sequences, under 20% seen once. The sequencing input was PBMCs. These receptors were taken from a human donor in good health (CMV status not recorded). Some clones in this sample may be carry-over from other donors' samples.

A word on this clonotype: A much larger clonotype is one base distant, so this may be a read error. The rearrangement uses TRBV28 and TRBJ2-5, with D perhaps matching TRBD1 (5 bases). Germline V gene lookup returns CDR1 MDHEN and CDR2 SYDVKM. CDR3 length equals 18 residues. DNA for the CDR3: TGTGACAGCAGTATATCGCAGTGGGGCAGGGATTGGCAAGAGACCCAGTACTTC. This sequence encodes CDSSISQWGRDWQETQYF.

This clonotype was counted at least ten times. The chain has TRBV7-3 and TRBJ1-2; TRBD1 matches at 7 bases. The CDR3 loop spans 16 amino acids. The V gene's germline CDR1 is SGHTA and CDR2 FQGTGA. Trimming cost V 2 bases and J 2 bases; bases outside gene matches: 8. The CDR3 DNA reads TGTGCCAGCAGCTTAGTACACGGGGGACAGAACTATGGCTACACCTTC. Its protein is CASSLVHGGQNYGYTF.

The chain couples TRBV12-3 or TRBV12-4 to TRBJ1-5, with TRBD1 matching 9 bases. V was pared by 3 bases and J by 0 bases, with 12 bases of the junction left unmatched. The CDR3 has 19 residues. CDR3 sequence (DNA): TGTGCCAGCAGTTTCTTAATTTGGGGACAGGGCCATAGCAATCAGCCCCAGCATTTT. Translation gives CASSFLIWGQGHSNQPQHF.

This clonotype was observed many times. V gene TRBV7-2 combines with J gene TRBJ2-4, with 8 bases fitting TRBD1. The CDR3 totals 16 residues. Germline V lookup: CDR1 SGHTA, CDR2 FQGNSA. The trim removed 5 bases at V and 10 bases at J, leaving 16 bases unmatched. CDR3 amino acids: CASSPTGTGSSLIQYF. CDR3 DNA sequence: TGTGCCAGCAGCCCCACTGGGACAGGTTCCTCCCTGATTCAGTACTTC.

The table lists this clonotype with many counts. V usage is TRBV7-2 and J usage is TRBJ1-6; D is perhaps TRBD1 (5 bases). V was cut by 2 bases and J by 14 bases, with 10 bases left in between. CDR1 is SGHTA and CDR2 is FQGNSA in the germline V gene. The CDR3 has 12 residues. The CDR3 is CASSLQGLSLHF. CDR3 DNA: TGTGCCAGCAGCTTACAGGGTTTATCCCTCCACTTT.

This clonotype has at least ten counts. V is TRBV7-6 and J is TRBJ2-3; 8 nucleotides align to TRBD2. The CDR3 totals 19 residues. Looked up from germline, CDR1 is SGHVS and CDR2 is FNYEAQ. V lost 3 bases and J lost 0; bases outside the gene matches: 14. The CDR3: CASSFRAGVSLGSTDTQYF. In nucleotides, the CDR3 is TGTGCCAGCAGCTTTCGAGCGGGGGTCAGCCTAGGAAGCACAGATACGCAGTATTTT.

This clonotype was detected a few times. The rearrangement links TRBV29-1 to TRBJ2-3; 8 positions match TRBD1. This CDR3 has 14 residues. The V gene's germline CDR1 is SQVTM and CDR2 ANQGSEA. After removal of 0 bases from V and 3 bases from J, the junction contained 2 bases not matched to a gene. The CDR3 region is CSVEDRDRTDTQYF. The CDR3 coding sequence is TGCAGCGTTGAAGACCGGGACAGGACAGATACGCAGTATTTT.

This chain uses TRBV28 with TRBJ2-7; TRBD1 matches at 9 bases. Trimming at V came to 6 bases and at J to 13 bases, leaving 13 bases not matched to a gene. The CDR3 totals 13 residues. Germline CDR1 MDHEN, CDR2 SYDVKM. DNA for the CDR3: TGTGCCAGCAGAGGGGACAGGGCCTATAATGATTACTTC. This codes for CASRGDRAYNDYF.

Many counts were recorded for this clonotype. The chain has TRBV7-2 and TRBJ1-5, with no clear D. V lost 5 bases, J lost 1 base, and 9 bases lay in between. The CDR3 loop spans 14 amino acids. From germline, CDR1 is SGHTA and CDR2 FQGNSA. The CDR3 DNA sequence: TGTGCCAGCAGCCCGATAAACAGCAATCAGCCCCAGCATTTT. Its translation: CASSPINSNQPQHF.

This clonotype has ten or more counts. J is TRBJ2-7 and V is TRBV28, with D hard to call. The germline V gene encodes CDR1 MDHEN and CDR2 SYDVKM. The CDR3 sequence is 18 residues long. V lost 3 bases, J lost 0 bases, and 21 bases lay in between. The chain's CDR3 is CASSFEIPIEQSSYEQYF. Here the CDR3 DNA reads TGTGCCAGCAGTTTTGAAATTCCTATAGAACAGAGCTCCTACGAGCAGTACTTC.

This clonotype was seen a few times. This chain links TRBV20-1 with TRBJ1-6; D gene ambiguous. Deletions cut 1 base from V and 7 bases from J, with 11 bases between. Germline CDR1 is DFQATT and CDR2 is SNEGSKA (reference sequence). CDR3 length equals 14 residues. In DNA, the CDR3 is TGCAGTGCTAGAGTGGAAAATAAAAATTCACCCCTCCACTTT. Translated: CSARVENKNSPLHF.